Below, 32 T cell receptor beta chains from the same sample are listed, as sequenced in a study of response to subunit inactivated influenza vaccine. TCRdb called the RT-PCR reads again in MiXCR, with one record for every CDR3 protein. The data show approximately 700,000 distinct CDR3 sequences, 15% to 18% seen once. Material: PBMCs from blood, obtained 11 to 12 days after vaccination. Every receptor here comes from a man in his fifties or sixties who received an inactivated influenza vaccine.

CDR3 bases: TGCGCCAGCAGCCAAATACAGGGAATCGGTGAAAAACTGTTTTTT. This codes for CASSQIQGIGEKLFF. The chain has TRBV4-3 and TRBJ1-4, with TRBD1 as a possible D gene (6 bases). CDR1 LGHNA and CDR2 YSLEER come from the germline V gene. V dropped 2 bases and J dropped 7 bases, with 14 bases sitting between them. The CDR3 has 15 residues.

This clonotype was detected only a few times. The gene calls are TRBV20-1 and TRBJ2-7; no clear D gene. The CDR3 spans 12 residues. In germline, CDR1 is DFQATT, CDR2 SNEGSKA (reference sequence). V lost 1 base, J lost 5 bases, and 9 bases lay in between. The CDR3 spells CSARGTIDEQYF. As DNA, the CDR3 is TGCAGTGCTAGAGGGACGATAGACGAGCAGTACTTC.

This clonotype was seen more than once but under ten times. The rearrangement joins TRBV7-2 to TRBJ1-4; D call uncertain. Germline CDR1 SGHTA, CDR2 FQGNSA. Between the trimmed V and J ends, which lost 5 bases and 8 bases, there was a span of 15 bases. CDR3 length: 14 residues. CDR3 nucleotide sequence: TGTGCCAGCAGCGAACGGTCAGGCCGGGAAAAACTGTTTTTT. Protein: CASSERSGREKLFF.

The CDR3 spells CASSLDRKMGKLFF. The CDR3 coding sequence is TGTGCCAGCAGTCTTGACAGGAAGATGGGAAAACTGTTTTTT. The rearrangement uses TRBV6-1 and TRBJ1-4, with a tentative D call TRBD1 (6 bases). V gave up 5 bases and J gave up 10 bases, with 17 bases separating them. CDR3 length: 14 amino acids. Germline V gene sequence: CDR1 MNHNS, CDR2 SASEGT.

In its sample, this clonotype was seen a few times. The CDR3 sequence: CAISVDRAGQPQHF. CDR3 bases: TGTGCCATCAGTGTGGACAGGGCAGGCCAGCCCCAGCATTTT. The V call is TRBV10-3, the J call TRBJ1-5; 8 nucleotides align to TRBD1. Germline V lookup: CDR1 ENHRY, CDR2 SYGVKD. CDR3 size: 14 residues. V dropped 4 bases and J dropped 7; count of bases not matched to a gene: 6.

This sequence joins TRBV18 and TRBJ2-3, with a tentative D call TRBD2 (5 bases). Trimming shortened V by 0 bases and J by 5 bases, and 9 bases separated the two germline ends. The germline CDR1 and CDR2 sequences are KGHSH and LQKENI. The CDR3 is 14 residues long. CDR3 in DNA: TGTGCCAGCTCACCACCGGTTACTAGAGATACGCAGTATTTT. Its translation is CASSPPVTRDTQYF.

This clonotype was picked up a small number of times. This chain connects TRBV6-1 to TRBJ1-6; TRBD1 aligns across 7 bases. The CDR3 spans 14 residues. Germline assignment: CDR1 MNHNS and CDR2 SASEGT. Germline trimming cut 4 bases from V and 11 bases from J; bases unmatched to any gene: 8. The CDR3 region has the DNA TGTGCCAGCAGTGCTACAGGGGAGAGTCCACCCCTCCACTTT. Translated, it gives CASSATGESPPLHF.

This rearrangement joins TRBV11-2 to TRBJ2-1; D is unclear. Trimming pared 5 bases from V and 7 bases from J, leaving 15 bases between. The CDR3 extends over 14 amino acids. CDR1 and CDR2 from the germline V gene are SGHAT and FQNNGV. The DNA of the CDR3 is TGTGCCAGCAGCCTCTTACGTGGGGTGAATGAGCAGTTCTTC. Translation gives CASSLLRGVNEQFF.

This chain connects TRBV6-2 or TRBV6-3 to TRBJ2-1; D gene unclear. Between the trimmed V and J ends, which lost 4 bases and 5 bases, there was a span of 12 bases. The CDR3 loop spans 14 amino acids. Germline V gives CDR1 MNHEY, CDR2 SVGEGT. This chain's CDR3 is CASSWSLTNNEQFF. The CDR3 bases are TGTGCCAGCAGTTGGTCCCTGACAAACAATGAGCAGTTCTTC.

V gene TRBV7-2 combines with J gene TRBJ1-5; D unclear. From germline, CDR1 is SGHTA and CDR2 FQGNSA. The CDR3 length is 14 residues. The V end lost 5 bases, the J end lost 3 bases, and 11 bases lay between the germline ends. The CDR3 here is CASSPGRNNQPQHF. In DNA form, the CDR3 reads TGTGCCAGCAGCCCCGGACGGAACAATCAGCCCCAGCATTTT. The whole variable domain, remainder taken from reference TRBV7-2 and TRBJ1-5, is GAGVSQSPSNKVTEKGKDVELRCDPISGHTALYWYRQSLGQGLEFLIYFQGNSAPDKSGLPSDRFSAERTGGSVSTLTIQRTQQEDSAVYLCASSPGRNNQPQHFGDGTRLSIL.

This clonotype has at least ten counts. The chain employs TRBV5-1 and TRBJ1-2; TRBD1 aligns across 7 bases. Germline V CDR1 and CDR2: SGHRS, YFSETQ. V was pared by 4 bases and J by 8 bases, with 2 bases of the junction left unmatched. This CDR3 contains 11 residues. Written as DNA, the CDR3 is TGCGCCAGCAGCACGGGACAGGGCTACACCTTC. Amino acid sequence: CASSTGQGYTF.

V gene TRBV5-5 combines with J gene TRBJ2-5, with no clear D. V was trimmed by 0 bases and J by 5 bases, leaving 14 bases between them. Per germline, CDR1 SGHKS and CDR2 YYEKEE (reference sequence). The CDR3 is 15 residues long. CDR3 bases: TGTGCCAGCAGCTTGGGATCCCCGGTGGGGGAGACCCAGTACTTC. Residues: CASSLGSPVGETQYF.

The gene calls are TRBV20-1 and TRBJ1-4; no clear D gene. Trimming left V 3 bases short and J 8 bases short, with 19 bases between. Germline lookup yields CDR1 DFQATT and CDR2 SNEGSKA (reference sequence). The CDR3 contains 15 residues. The CDR3 reads CSASFGSHSGEKLFF. The CDR3 DNA follows: TGCAGTGCTAGTTTCGGGAGCCACAGCGGCGAAAAACTGTTTTTT.

There are a few counts of this clonotype. The chain combines TRBV7-2 with TRBJ2-2; D perhaps matches TRBD1 (6 bases). Deletions cut 5 bases from V and 1 base from J, with 11 bases between. This CDR3 is built from 15 residues. Germline CDR1 and CDR2: SGHTA and FQGNSA. The CDR3 DNA sequence: TGTGCCAGCAGCCAACGGACAGTGAACACCGGGGAGCTGTTTTTT. This translates into CASSQRTVNTGELFF.

This clonotype was counted many times. Compared with germline, one end of the junction differs, possibly owing to a read error. V and J are TRBV11-2 and TRBJ2-2, with D perhaps TRBD1 (6 bases). Germline CDR1 reads SGHAT; CDR2 reads FQNNGV. The CDR3 consists of 12 residues. CDR3 loop: CASSLSSGELFF. Written as DNA, the CDR3 is TGTGCCAGCAGCTTATCTTCAGGGGAACTGTTTTTT.

The table lists this clonotype with many counts. The gene calls are TRBV29-1 and TRBJ2-3; possibly TRBD2 for D (7 bases). The CDR3 runs to 13 residues. CDR1 is SQVTM, CDR2 ANQGSEA, per germline. The V gene lost 4 bases and the J gene lost 4 bases, with 12 bases spanning the gap. This CDR3 reads CSVVGGLADTQYF. CDR3 nucleotides: TGCAGCGTTGTCGGGGGGCTGGCAGATACGCAGTATTTT.

The rearrangement uses TRBV10-3 and TRBJ2-7, with TRBD1 identical over 9 bases. The germline V gene encodes CDR1 ENHRY and CDR2 SYGVKD. CDR3 size: 15 residues. V was clipped by 7 bases and J by 6 bases; unmatched bases: 13. DNA of the CDR3: TGTGCCATCACCCTGGGGGACAGGGTGGATTCCGAGCAGTACTTC. Its translation: CAITLGDRVDSEQYF.

The J gene is TRBJ2-6, the V gene TRBV12-3 or TRBV12-4; D call uncertain. Trimming removed 5 bases from V and 0 bases from J, with 14 bases in between. The CDR3 sequence is 17 residues long. CDR3 loop: CASSDAGLSSGANVLTF. DNA of the CDR3: TGTGCCAGCAGTGACGCTGGGTTAAGCTCTGGGGCCAACGTCCTGACTTTC.

This rearrangement joins TRBV13 to TRBJ1-2; 9 bases map to TRBD1. The V and J ends lost 5 bases and 8 bases, in that order; junction bases with no gene match: 6. This CDR3 region has 13 residues. The V gene's germline CDR1 is PRHDT and CDR2 FYEKMQ (reference sequence). For the CDR3, the DNA is TGTGCCAGCAGCGAGGGACAGGGTCACGGCTACACCTTC. Translation gives CASSEGQGHGYTF. Full variable domain (rest looked up from reference TRBV13 and TRBJ1-2): AAGVIQSPRHLIKEKRETATLKCYPIPRHDTVYWYQQGPGQDPQFLISFYEKMQSDKGSIPDRFSAQQFSDYHSELNMSSLELGDSALYFCASSEGQGHGYTFGSGTRLTVV.

This clonotype was seen a few times. This chain joins TRBV7-9 and TRBJ2-7; perhaps D is TRBD1 or TRBD2 (5 bases each). Germline V gene data show CDR1 as SEHNR and CDR2 as FQNEAQ (reference sequence). The CDR3 is made up of 14 amino acids. Trimming cost V 3 bases and J 3 bases, with 12 bases left between them. The CDR3 loop is CASSFSGTDYEQYF. The CDR3 coding sequence is TGTGCCAGCAGCTTTTCCGGGACGGACTACGAGCAGTACTTC.

This clonotype has just a few counts. The chain carries TRBV29-1 and TRBJ1-2; tentatively, D is TRBD1 (6 bases). V lost 7 bases, J lost 4 bases, and 16 bases lay in between. This CDR3 contains 13 residues. In germline, CDR1 is SQVTM, CDR2 ANQGSEA. The DNA for the CDR3 is TGCAGCGCCGCGACAGGATTTTCCTATGGCTACACCTTC. It is translated as CSAATGFSYGYTF.

The chain couples TRBV6-2 or TRBV6-3 to TRBJ1-5, with no clear D. Trimming cost V 6 bases and J 0 bases, with 9 bases left between them. Germline assignment: CDR1 MNHEY and CDR2 SVGEGT. The CDR3 runs to 14 residues. In DNA form, the CDR3 reads TGTGCCAGCAGAATACAGCATAGCAATCAGCCCCAGCATTTT. It encodes CASRIQHSNQPQHF.

The chain uses TRBV7-7 and TRBJ1-1; D uncertain. Germline assignment: CDR1 SSHAT and CDR2 FNYEAQ (reference sequence). The ends were cut back, 1 base at V and 2 bases at J, with 14 bases in the middle. The CDR3 contains 16 residues. The CDR3 nucleotides read TGTGCCAGCAGCTTAGGGACTGGGATGAAAAACACTGAAGCTTTCTTT. This gives the protein CASSLGTGMKNTEAFF.

V usage is TRBV7-2 and J usage is TRBJ1-2, with D possibly matching TRBD1 (6 bases). Germline V gene data show CDR1 as SGHTA and CDR2 as FQGNSA. This CDR3 is 12 amino acids long. V lost 3 bases and J 8 bases, leaving 10 bases between the germline ends. The CDR3 DNA is TGTGCCAGCAGCTTTGACAGGCGGGGCTACACCTTC. This translates into CASSFDRRGYTF.

The CDR3 loop is CASSWDRGNEQYF. DNA for the CDR3: TGTGCCAGCAGTTGGGACAGGGGGAACGAGCAGTACTTC. The rearrangement links TRBV28 to TRBJ2-7; 11 nucleotides match TRBD1. CDR3 length: 13 residues. V shed 4 bases, J shed 5 bases, and the junction held 1 base outside the gene matches. CDR1 and CDR2 from the germline V gene are MDHEN and SYDVKM. The complete variable domain, with remaining parts taken from reference TRBV28 and TRBJ2-7, reads DVKVTQSSRYLVKRTGEKVFLECVQDMDHENMFWYRQDPGLGLRLIYFSYDVKMKEKGDIPEGYSVSREKKERFSLILESASTNQTSMYLCASSWDRGNEQYFGPGTRLTVT.

This clonotype was seen more than once but under ten times. J is TRBJ2-1 and V is TRBV12-3 or TRBV12-4; 13 bases are a match to TRBD2. The CDR3 is 16 residues long. J gave up 6 bases and V 1 base, and 3 bases lay outside the gene matches. CDR3 in amino acids: CASSLVRTSGGNEQFF. CDR3 DNA: TGTGCCAGCAGTTTAGTTCGGACTAGCGGGGGCAATGAGCAGTTCTTC.

In its sample, this clonotype was seen a few times. This rearrangement joins TRBV30 to TRBJ2-1; D not resolved. Trimming pared 0 bases from V and 4 bases from J, leaving 13 bases between. The CDR3 totals 15 residues. Germline CDR1 is GTSNPN and CDR2 is SVGIG (reference sequence). CDR3 loop: CAWSVLIPKYNEQFF. The CDR3 DNA follows: TGTGCCTGGAGTGTACTGATACCCAAGTACAATGAGCAGTTCTTC.

The chain employs TRBV6-5 and TRBJ1-3; no clear D. V was shortened by 2 bases and J by 4 bases, with 0 bases between the two germline ends. This CDR3 has 11 amino acids. Germline values: CDR1 MNHEY, CDR2 SVGAGI. CDR3 protein: CASSYGNTIYF. In DNA, the CDR3 is TGTGCCAGCAGTTACGGAAACACCATATATTTT.

This clonotype was found many times. The rearrangement links TRBV12-3 or TRBV12-4 to TRBJ2-3; D gene ambiguous. The CDR3 contains 13 residues. V was cut by 5 bases and J by 4 bases, with 10 bases left in between. CDR3 amino acids: CASSQFPADTQYF. The CDR3 coding sequence is TGTGCCAGCAGTCAATTCCCGGCAGATACGCAGTATTTT.

This sequence joins TRBV11-2 and TRBJ2-7; 7 bases are a match to TRBD2. Germline CDR1 is SGHAT and CDR2 is FQNNGV. CDR3 size: 15 residues. The junction had 8 bases not matched to a gene; V was cut back by 4 bases and J by 2 bases. The CDR3, as DNA: TGTGCCAGCAGCTACACGAGCGGGAACCCCTACGAGCAGTACTTC. Encoded protein: CASSYTSGNPYEQYF. The full variable domain, in which reference TRBV11-2 and TRBJ2-7 provide the parts outside the CDR3, is EAGVAQSPRYKIIEKRQSVAFWCNPISGHATLYWYQQILGQGPKLLIQFQNNGVVDDSQLPKDRFSAERLKGVDSTLKIQPAKLEDSAVYLCASSYTSGNPYEQYFGPGTRLTVT.

This clonotype was counted only a few times. This sequence joins TRBV10-3 and TRBJ2-2; 11 nucleotides align to TRBD2. Per the germline V gene, CDR1 is ENHRY and CDR2 is SYGVKD. The ends lost 9 bases at V and 2 bases at J; junction bases unmatched: 5. This CDR3 contains 15 residues. CDR3 region: CAIGLAGGNTGELFF. Here the CDR3 DNA reads TGTGCCATTGGACTAGCGGGCGGAAACACCGGGGAGCTGTTTTTT.

This clonotype was detected many times. V is TRBV7-2 and J is TRBJ2-2, with D possibly being TRBD1 (5 bases). The length of the CDR3 is 17 residues. Trimming stripped 1 base from V and 0 bases from J, with 12 bases between. The germline CDR1 and CDR2 sequences are SGHTA and FQGNSA. The CDR3 DNA reads TGTGCCAGCAGCTTAGTAAGGGGCAGGGCGAACACCGGGGAGCTGTTTTTT. Protein product: CASSLVRGRANTGELFF.